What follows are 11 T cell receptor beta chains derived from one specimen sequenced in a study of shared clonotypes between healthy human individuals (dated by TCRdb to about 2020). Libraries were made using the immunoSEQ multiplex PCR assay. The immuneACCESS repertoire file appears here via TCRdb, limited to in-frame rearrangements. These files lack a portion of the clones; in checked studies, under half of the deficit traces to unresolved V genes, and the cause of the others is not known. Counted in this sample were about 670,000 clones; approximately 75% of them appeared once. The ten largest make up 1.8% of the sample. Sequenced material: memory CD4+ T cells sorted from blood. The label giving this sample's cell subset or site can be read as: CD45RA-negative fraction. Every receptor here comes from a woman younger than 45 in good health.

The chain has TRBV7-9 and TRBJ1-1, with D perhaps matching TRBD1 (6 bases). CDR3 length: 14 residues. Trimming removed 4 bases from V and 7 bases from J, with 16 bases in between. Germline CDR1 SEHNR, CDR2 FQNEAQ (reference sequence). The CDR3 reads CASSSQGSLLEAFF. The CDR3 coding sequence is TGTGCCAGCAGCTCCCAGGGGTCACTCCTTGAAGCTTTCTTT.

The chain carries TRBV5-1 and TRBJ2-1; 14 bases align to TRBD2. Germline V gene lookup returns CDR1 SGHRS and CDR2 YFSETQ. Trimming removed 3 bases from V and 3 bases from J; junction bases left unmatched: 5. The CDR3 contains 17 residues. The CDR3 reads CASSSRTSGRRYNEQFF. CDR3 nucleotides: TGCGCCAGCAGCTCCCGGACTAGCGGGAGGCGCTACAATGAGCAGTTCTTC.

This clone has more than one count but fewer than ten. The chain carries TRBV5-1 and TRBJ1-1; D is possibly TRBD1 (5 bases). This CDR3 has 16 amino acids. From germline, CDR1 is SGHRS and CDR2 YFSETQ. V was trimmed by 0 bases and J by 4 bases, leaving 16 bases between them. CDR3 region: CASSLDVQGKGTEAFF. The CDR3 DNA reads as TGCGCCAGCAGCTTGGATGTTCAGGGTAAAGGCACTGAAGCTTTCTTT.

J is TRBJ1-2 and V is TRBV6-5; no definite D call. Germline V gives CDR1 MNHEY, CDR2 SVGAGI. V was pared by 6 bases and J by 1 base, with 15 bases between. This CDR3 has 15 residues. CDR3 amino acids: CASSPSASLNYGYTF. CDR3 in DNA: TGTGCCAGCAGCCCCAGTGCCAGTCTTAACTATGGCTACACCTTC.

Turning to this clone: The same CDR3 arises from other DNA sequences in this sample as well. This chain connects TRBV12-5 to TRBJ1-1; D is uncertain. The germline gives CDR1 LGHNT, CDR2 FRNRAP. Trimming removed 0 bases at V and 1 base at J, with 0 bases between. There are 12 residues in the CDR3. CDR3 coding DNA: TGTGCTAGTGGTTTGGTGAACACTGAAGCTTTCTTT. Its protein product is CASGLVNTEAFF.

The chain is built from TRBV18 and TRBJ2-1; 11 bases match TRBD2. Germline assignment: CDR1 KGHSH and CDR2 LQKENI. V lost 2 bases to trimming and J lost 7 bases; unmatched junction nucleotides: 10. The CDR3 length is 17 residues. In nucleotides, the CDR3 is TGTGCCAGCTCACCATTAGCGGGAGGGCCCACGTCGAATGAGCAGTTCTTC. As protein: CASSPLAGGPTSNEQFF. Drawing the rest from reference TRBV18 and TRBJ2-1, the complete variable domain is NAGVMQNPRHLVRRRGQEARLRCSPMKGHSHVYWYRQLPEEGLKFMVYLQKENIIDESGMPKERFSAEFPKEGPSILRIQQVVRGDSAAYFCASSPLAGGPTSNEQFFGPGTRLTVL.

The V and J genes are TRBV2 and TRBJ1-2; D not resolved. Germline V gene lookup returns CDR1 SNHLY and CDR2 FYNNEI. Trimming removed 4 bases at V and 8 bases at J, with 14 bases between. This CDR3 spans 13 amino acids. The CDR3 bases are TGTGCCAGCAGTGGATTGGCGTCTGGCGGCTACACCTTC. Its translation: CASSGLASGGYTF.

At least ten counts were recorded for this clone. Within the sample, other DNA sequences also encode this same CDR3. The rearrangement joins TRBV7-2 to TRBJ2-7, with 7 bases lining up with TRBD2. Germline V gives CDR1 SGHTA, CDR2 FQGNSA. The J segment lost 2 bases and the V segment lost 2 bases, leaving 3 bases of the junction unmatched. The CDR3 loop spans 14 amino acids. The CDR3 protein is CASSLQRDTYEQYF. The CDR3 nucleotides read TGTGCCAGCAGCTTACAGCGGGATACCTACGAGCAGTACTTC. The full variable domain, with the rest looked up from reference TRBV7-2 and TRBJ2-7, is GAGVSQSPSNKVTEKGKDVELRCDPISGHTALYWYRQSLGQGLEFLIYFQGNSAPDKSGLPSDRFSAERTGGSVSTLTIQRTQQEDSAVYLCASSLQRDTYEQYFGPGTRLTVT.

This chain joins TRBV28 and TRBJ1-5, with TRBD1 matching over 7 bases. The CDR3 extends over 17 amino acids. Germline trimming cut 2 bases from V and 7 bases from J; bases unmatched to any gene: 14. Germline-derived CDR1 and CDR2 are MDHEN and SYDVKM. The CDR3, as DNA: TGTGCCAGCAGTTTAGGTCAGGGGGTTGGGGCAGGACAGCCCCAGCATTTT. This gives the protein CASSLGQGVGAGQPQHF.

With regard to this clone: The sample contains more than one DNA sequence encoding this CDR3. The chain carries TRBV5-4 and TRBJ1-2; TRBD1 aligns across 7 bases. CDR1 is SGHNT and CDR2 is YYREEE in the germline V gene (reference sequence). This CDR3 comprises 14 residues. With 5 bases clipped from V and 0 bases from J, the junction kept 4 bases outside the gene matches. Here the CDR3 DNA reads TGTGCCAGCAGTCCAGGGGGAGCTAACTATGGCTACACCTTC. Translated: CASSPGGANYGYTF.

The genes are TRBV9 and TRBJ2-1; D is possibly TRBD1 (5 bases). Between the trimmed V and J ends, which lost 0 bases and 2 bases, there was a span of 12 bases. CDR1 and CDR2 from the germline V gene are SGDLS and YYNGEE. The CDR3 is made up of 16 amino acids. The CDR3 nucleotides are TGTGCCAGCAGCGTAGCTAAGGGGTACCCCTACAATGAGCAGTTCTTC. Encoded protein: CASSVAKGYPYNEQFF.